The 22 T cell receptor beta chains presented below share a single source sample, sequenced in a study of tissue T cells after allogeneic stem cell transplantation. Specified time point: mouse harvest day 14 after allogeneic transplant. Each mouse received 10^7 T-cell-depleted marrow cells plus 10^6 splenic CD5+ T cells by tail vein. Sequencing was performed with immunoSEQ multiplex PCR; in TCRdb, only in-frame clones are kept and a portion is missing. The profile shows thousands of clones, 33% of them singletons. Sequenced input: skin. The receptors stem from a female BALB/c mouse given C57BL/6 T cells with graft-versus-host disease after an allogeneic hematopoietic cell transplant.

By sample share, this clone is medium-sized. Mouse gene names and germline throughout. The CDR3 end is not reached by the read, which stops 1 residue before it; the germline J gene fills it in. The V gene is TRBV15, the J gene TRBJ2-2, with D unresolved. The V end lost 2 bases, the J end lost 4 bases, and 8 bases lay between the germline ends. This CDR3 has 14 residues. Germline loops: CDR1 SGHND, CDR2 FRSKSL. Partial CDR3 DNA: TGTGCCAGCAGTTTATCTGGCGGCACCGGGCAGCTCTAC. This gives the protein CASSLSGGTGQLY. The whole CDR3 is CASSLSGGTGQLYF.

This clone was seen more than once but under ten times. All gene names here are mouse names. Read coverage stops 1 residue before the CDR3 terminus; the germline J gene supplies the remainder. The chain joins TRBV31 to TRBJ1-1; possible D gene TRBD1, 6 bases. V lost 4 bases to trimming and J lost 0 bases, with 12 bases between them. In germline, CDR1 is GKSSPN, CDR2 SITVG. The CDR3 totals 14 residues. The CDR3 DNA, read in part, is TGTGCCTGGAATACAGGGTTTGCAAACACAGAAGTCTTC. Its protein product is CAWNTGFANTEVF. In full, the CDR3 reads CAWNTGFANTEVFF.

About this clone: Germline and genes here are mouse. The read ends 1 residue before the CDR3 terminus; that terminus is restored from the germline J gene. The chain links TRBV31 to TRBJ1-6; no firm D call. TRBJ1-6 is an open reading frame whose function is uncertain. This CDR3 is built from 12 residues. Germline V gene data show CDR1 as GKSSPN and CDR2 as SITVG. Trimming removed 0 bases at V and 11 bases at J, with 8 bases between. CDR3 region: CAWSLDGTPLYF. The sequenced CDR3 bases are TGTGCCTGGAGTCTAGATGGAACGCCCCTCTAC.

This clone is medium-sized within its sample. Any gene name here is a mouse gene name. CDR3 DNA (partial): TGTGCCAGCAGTATCGACGAAAGATTATTT. Translated: CASSIDERLF. The whole CDR3 sequence is CASSIDERLFF. The J gene is TRBJ1-4, the V gene TRBV19; D not certain. The read halts 1 residue ahead of the CDR3 end, with the missing end drawn from the germline J gene. CDR3 size: 11 residues. Trimming removed 2 bases at V and 6 bases at J, with 2 bases between. CDR1 and CDR2 from the germline V gene are FNHDT and SITEND (reference sequence).

As regards this clone: Genes and germline come from the mouse. With the read ending 1 residue before the CDR3 end, the germline J gene is used to fill in that end. The rearrangement links TRBV13-2 to TRBJ2-7; D may correspond to TRBD1 or TRBD2 (5 bases each). Germline CDR1 and CDR2: NNHNN and SYGAGS (reference sequence). The CDR3 has 14 residues. V was trimmed by 0 bases and J by 0 bases, leaving 7 bases between them. The CDR3: CASGDGGYSYEQYF. The sequenced part of the CDR3 DNA is TGTGCCAGCGGTGATGGGGGGTACTCCTATGAACAGTAC.

As to this clone: Gene names refer to mouse genes. The read terminates 1 residue ahead of where the CDR3 ends, so the germline J gene completes it. The genes are TRBV16 and TRBJ2-7, with 10 bases aligning to TRBD2. V was clipped by 5 bases and J by 4 bases; unmatched bases: 5. This CDR3 comprises 14 residues. CDR1 is SGHSA and CDR2 is FRNQAP in the germline V gene. CDR3 region: CASSLSGLGYEQYF. CDR3 DNA (partial): TGTGCAAGCAGCCTCTCGGGACTGGGGTATGAACAGTAC.

This clone was seen a handful of times. Genes and germline are mouse. Read data end 1 residue before the CDR3 end; the end is taken from the germline J gene. This rearrangement joins TRBV26 to TRBJ1-1; no definite D call. There are 11 residues in the CDR3. The V end was cut by 3 bases, the J end by 5 bases, with 4 bases between. The V gene's germline CDR1 is KGHPV and CDR2 FQNQEV (reference sequence). The CDR3 bases that were read are TGTGCCAGCAGTCTTCGGACAGAAGTCTTC. This encodes CASSLRTEVF. The whole CDR3 reads CASSLRTEVFF.

For this clone: Gene names are mouse gene names. The read stops 1 residue short of the end of the CDR3; the missing end is completed from the germline J gene. The chain couples TRBV31 to TRBJ1-3, with 11 bases matching TRBD1. J gave up 0 bases and V 1 base, and 5 bases lay outside the gene matches. The CDR3 is 17 amino acids. Per germline, CDR1 GKSSPN and CDR2 SITVG. This CDR3 is CAWSRGDRGFSGNTLYF. The sequenced CDR3 bases are TGTGCCTGGAGTCGGGGGGACAGGGGGTTTTCTGGAAATACGCTCTAT.

In its sample, this clone was seen a few times. Germline and genes: mouse. The CDR3 is cut off 1 residue early in the read; its end comes from the germline J gene. The chain couples TRBV31 to TRBJ1-1; D not certain. Germline loops: CDR1 GKSSPN, CDR2 SITVG. V lost 0 bases and J lost 6, with 11 bases in between. The CDR3 runs 13 residues. The CDR3 bases that were read are TGTGCCTGGAGTCTAAGAGAAGACTCAGAAGTCTTC. It codes for CAWSLREDSEVF. The full CDR3 sequence reads CAWSLREDSEVFF.

This clone is medium-sized (0.01 to 0.1%). The genes and germline here are from mouse. The CDR3 extends 1 residue past the end of the read, so its final part is completed from the germline J gene. The chain combines TRBV12-1 with TRBJ2-1; 9 bases are shared with TRBD2. The ends lost 4 bases at V and 6 bases at J; junction bases unmatched: 6. The CDR3 consists of 14 residues. The germline V gene encodes CDR1 SGHSN and CDR2 HYEKVE. The CDR3 loop is CASSPGLGIAEQFF. The covered CDR3 bases are TGTGCCAGCTCCCCAGGACTGGGGATTGCTGAGCAGTTC.

Notes on this clone: Germline and genes: mouse. Read sequence stops 1 residue before the CDR3 end, and the germline J gene provides the missing end. The chain uses TRBV26 and TRBJ2-3; 7 nucleotides agree with TRBD1. With 4 bases clipped from V and 5 bases from J, the junction kept 3 bases outside the gene matches. The V gene's germline CDR1 is KGHPV and CDR2 FQNQEV (reference sequence). The CDR3 consists of 13 residues. This CDR3 reads CASSPNRGETLYF. The CDR3 DNA, read in part, is TGTGCCAGCAGTCCGAACAGGGGAGAAACGCTGTAT. The variable domain in full, completed from reference TRBV26 and TRBJ2-3, reads NSKVIQTPRYLVKGQGQKAKMRCIPEKGHPVVFWYQQNKNNEFKFLINFQNQEVLQQIDMTEKRFSAECPSNSPCSLEIQSSEAGDSALYLCASSPNRGETLYFGSGTRLTVL.

Notes on this clone: The genes and germline here are from mouse. The read is 1 residue too short to cover the CDR3 end, so that end is filled in from the germline J gene. This chain connects TRBV3 to TRBJ2-7; no clear D gene. Germline values: CDR1 SNHLY, CDR2 FYNGKV (reference sequence). The CDR3 is made up of 11 amino acids. V was trimmed by 1 base and J by 4 bases, leaving 2 bases between them. The covered CDR3 bases are TGTGCCAGCAGCTTAGGGTATGAACAGTAC. Its translation is CASSLGYEQY. The entire CDR3 reads CASSLGYEQYF.

A note on this clone: The listed genes are named as in mouse. Coverage ceases 1 residue before the CDR3 finishes, and the germline J gene fills in the end. J is TRBJ2-5 and V is TRBV26; D might be TRBD1 (6 bases). The CDR3 has 13 residues. Looked up from germline, CDR1 is KGHPV and CDR2 is FQNQEV (reference sequence). V was trimmed by 3 bases and J by 6 bases, leaving 10 bases between them. The CDR3 DNA, read in part, is TGTGCCAGCAGTCTTCCAGGGGAGGACACCCAGTAC. This gives the protein CASSLPGEDTQY. The whole CDR3 sequence is CASSLPGEDTQYF.

This clone has just a few counts. Genes and germline are mouse. The observed sequence ends 1 residue before the CDR3 terminus, with the missing tail filled in from the germline J gene. The V and J genes are TRBV26 and TRBJ2-5; D may be TRBD2 (5 bases). The CDR3 extends over 13 amino acids. The germline gives CDR1 KGHPV, CDR2 FQNQEV (reference sequence). V dropped 2 bases and J dropped 5 bases, with 8 bases sitting between them. The CDR3 DNA, read in part, is TGTGCCAGCAGTCTGACTGGTCCAGACACCCAGTAC. Encoded protein: CASSLTGPDTQY. The entire CDR3 protein reads CASSLTGPDTQYF.

This clone qualifies as medium-sized. Gene names are the mouse ones. The read is 1 residue too short to cover the CDR3 end, so that end is filled in from the germline J gene. This rearrangement joins TRBV2 to TRBJ1-3; D possibly corresponds to TRBD1 (6 bases). Germline CDR1 is LGHNA and CDR2 is YSYQKL. V was cut by 0 bases and J by 4 bases, with 10 bases left in between. The CDR3 spans 15 residues. CDR3 residues: CASSQEGRGGNTLYF. The DNA read from the CDR3 is TGTGCCAGCAGCCAAGAGGGCAGGGGAGGAAATACGCTCTAT.

This clone has more than one count but fewer than ten. Gene names refer to mouse genes. The read gets to within 1 residue of the CDR3 end, and the germline J gene fills in the rest. The gene calls are TRBV26 and TRBJ1-5, with D uncertain. The CDR3 is 13 amino acids. Looked up from germline, CDR1 is KGHPV and CDR2 is FQNQEV (reference sequence). The V and J ends lost 4 bases and 3 bases respectively, with 7 bases between them. The CDR3 region is CASSPGVNQAPLF. The CDR3 bases that were read are TGTGCCAGCAGTCCTGGTGTCAACCAGGCTCCGCTT.

This clone was detected only a few times. Each gene name is a mouse one. The CDR3 end falls 1 residue outside the read, so it is completed with the germline J gene. This sequence joins TRBV26 and TRBJ2-5; possibly TRBD1 for D (6 bases). The V gene lost 2 bases and the J gene lost 4 bases, with 7 bases spanning the gap. Per the germline V gene, CDR1 is KGHPV and CDR2 is FQNQEV (reference sequence). This CDR3 has 13 amino acids. CDR3 protein: CASSLGDKDTQYF. CDR3 DNA (partial): TGTGCCAGCAGTCTGGGGGACAAAGACACCCAGTAC.

In its sample, this clone was seen a few times. Genes and germline come from the mouse. The CDR3 goes on 1 residue after the read ends, and that part is filled in from the germline J gene. The chain joins TRBV13-2 to TRBJ1-5; TRBD1 matches at 8 bases. The CDR3 is 14 residues long. V lost 1 base to trimming and J lost 7 bases; unmatched junction nucleotides: 4. Germline CDR1 and CDR2: NNHNN and SYGAGS (reference sequence). CDR3 sequence reads: CASGDLQGEQAPLF. CDR3 DNA, as far as it was read: TGTGCCAGCGGTGATCTACAGGGGGAACAGGCTCCGCTT.

Points on this clone: Mouse gene names and germline throughout. The read comes to an end 1 residue before the CDR3 does, leaving the germline J gene to fill in the end. V and J are TRBV23 and TRBJ2-5; the table assigns TRBD1, which was not confirmed against the DNA. CDR1 is KGHTA, CDR2 FQNQQP, per germline. The CDR3 covers 14 residues. CDR3 DNA (partial): TGCTCCAGCAGCTCCGGGACAGGGGAAGACACCCAGTAC. As protein: CSSSSGTGEDTQY. The whole CDR3 is CSSSSGTGEDTQYF.

A remark on this clone: Gene labels here are mouse ones. The read ends 1 residue early relative to the CDR3; the germline J gene fills the gap. V is TRBV26 and J is TRBJ1-1; 7 nucleotides align to TRBD1. V trimming: 5 bases; J trimming: 6 bases; junction bases outside the gene matches: 6. Germline V lookup: CDR1 KGHPV, CDR2 FQNQEV (reference sequence). The CDR3 spans 13 residues. The CDR3 protein is CASSAQGGPEVFF. The CDR3 bases that were read are TGTGCCAGCAGTGCTCAGGGGGGCCCAGAAGTCTTC.

As to this clone: Gene names and germline match the mouse. The sequenced fragment ends 1 residue before the CDR3 boundary, so the rest is inferred from the germline J gene. This rearrangement joins TRBV31 to TRBJ2-5, with unresolved D. This CDR3 spans 13 amino acids. V gave up 0 bases and J gave up 0 bases, with 4 bases separating them. Looked up from germline, CDR1 is GKSSPN and CDR2 is SITVG. The sequenced CDR3 bases are TGTGCCTGGAGTCTGGGGAACCAAGACACCCAGTAC. Protein sequence: CAWSLGNQDTQY. Given in full, the CDR3 is CAWSLGNQDTQYF.

As concerns this clone: Gene names and germline match the mouse. The read finishes 1 residue shy of the CDR3 end, and the germline J gene is used to complete it. V is TRBV23 and J is TRBJ1-2; TRBD1, as called in the table, went unchecked against the DNA. From germline, CDR1 is KGHTA and CDR2 FQNQQP. CDR3 length: 14 residues. The CDR3 DNA, read in part, is TGCTCCAGCAGTCGGGACAGTGCAAACTCCGACTACACC. It encodes CSSSRDSANSDYT. In full, the CDR3 is CSSSRDSANSDYTF. Full variable domain (rest looked up from reference TRBV23 and TRBJ1-2): DAAVTQKPRYLIKMKGQEAEMKCIPEKGHTAVFWYQQKQSKELKFLIYFQNQQPLDQIDMVKERFSAVCPSSSLCSLGIRTCEAEDSALYLCSSSRDSANSDYTFGSGTRLLVI.